These 25 T cell receptor beta chains share one sample of origin, sequenced in a study of shared clonotypes between healthy human individuals (dated by TCRdb to the early 2020s). CD8 naive samples were CD45RO-negative cells positively selected for CCR7, giving a CD45RA+CCR7+ population that excluded TemRA cells. To prepare the library, the immunoSEQ multiplex PCR assay was applied. The clones in this table, taken by TCRdb from immuneACCESS, are in-frame only. Not every clone is retained; where verified, under half of the shortfall comes from an unresolved V gene, and the cause of the rest is unknown. A total of about 2.1 million clones appear in this sample, 93% of them only once. The ten largest clones represent around 1.8% of the sample. The sample taken for sequencing was naive CD8+ T cells from PBMCs. Reading the label with the study, this specimen's cell subset or site is: CD45RA+CCR7+. The receptors come from a man aged 18-30 years in good health. Some clones in this sample may be carry-over from other donors' samples.

The genes are TRBV14 and TRBJ1-3; possible D gene TRBD1, 5 bases. The CDR3 sequence is 17 residues long. Trimming shortened V by 0 bases and J by 7 bases, and 19 bases separated the two germline ends. Germline assignment: CDR1 SGHDN and CDR2 FVKESK. The CDR3 DNA is TGTGCCAGCAGCCAAGATCCCGTCGGGGGGTATCGGAACACCATATATTTT. Its protein product is CASSQDPVGGYRNTIYF.

The sample holds one count of this clone. This chain uses TRBV6-5 with TRBJ2-7; D gene uncertain. Germline CDR1 is MNHEY and CDR2 is SVGAGI. Trimming left V 2 bases short and J 3 bases short, with 8 bases between. CDR3 length: 13 amino acids. The CDR3 here is CASSYGEFYEQYF. The CDR3 DNA reads TGTGCCAGCAGTTACGGGGAATTCTACGAGCAGTACTTC.

This clone was detected only a few times. The V gene is TRBV30, the J gene TRBJ1-1; D ambiguous. Germline CDR1 and CDR2: GTSNPN and SVGIG (reference sequence). V lost 0 bases and J 0 bases, leaving 5 bases between the germline ends. CDR3 size: 13 residues. CDR3 bases: TGTGCCTGGAGTGTGGAGATGAACACTGAAGCTTTCTTT. It translates to CAWSVEMNTEAFF.

The genes are TRBV4-3 and TRBJ1-2; 9 nucleotides align to TRBD1. The V gene end was trimmed by 0 bases and the J gene end by 6 bases; junction bases not matched to a gene: 5. The CDR3 runs to 15 residues. Germline V CDR1 and CDR2: LGHNA, YSLEER. The CDR3 region is CASSQEGQGENGYTF. The CDR3 DNA follows: TGCGCCAGCAGCCAAGAGGGACAGGGAGAGAATGGCTACACCTTC.

This sequence joins TRBV6-5 and TRBJ2-7; D may match TRBD1 or TRBD2 (5 bases each). Germline V gene data show CDR1 as MNHEY and CDR2 as SVGAGI. The CDR3 runs 16 residues. Trimming removed 2 bases at V and 1 base at J, with 15 bases between. CDR3 amino acids: CASSYAGRDPSYEQYF. The CDR3 coding sequence is TGTGCCAGCAGTTACGCCGGTCGGGACCCGTCCTACGAGCAGTACTTC.

The V and J genes are TRBV25-1 and TRBJ2-1; the match to TRBD2 covers 15 bases. The V gene's germline CDR1 is MGHDK and CDR2 SYGVNS. J gave up 4 bases and V 7 bases, and 8 bases lay outside the gene matches. The CDR3 runs to 17 residues. The CDR3 protein is CASIKPGTSGGYNEQFF. In DNA form, the CDR3 reads TGTGCCAGCATAAAACCCGGGACTAGCGGGGGGTACAATGAGCAGTTCTTC. The complete variable domain, with remaining parts taken from reference TRBV25-1 and TRBJ2-1, reads EADIYQTPRYLVIGTGKKITLECSQTMGHDKMYWYQQDPGMELHLIHYSYGVNSTEKGDLSSESTVSRIRTEHFPLTLESARPSHTSQYLCASIKPGTSGGYNEQFFGPGTRLTVL.

V is TRBV5-6 and J is TRBJ2-7; D unresolved. The CDR3 loop spans 14 amino acids. Trimming left V 1 base short and J 5 bases short, with 13 bases between. CDR1 is SGHDT and CDR2 is YYEEEE in the germline V gene. Written as DNA, the CDR3 is TGTGCCAGCAGCTTGACCTCTGGTTTGGACGAGCAGTACTTC. It encodes CASSLTSGLDEQYF.

This clone appeared a few times. The sample carries other DNA sequences with the same CDR3. The V call is TRBV19, the J call TRBJ1-5; the match to TRBD1 covers 7 bases. Trimming took 3 bases from V and 0 from J; bases not matched to a gene: 2. The germline V gene encodes CDR1 LNHDA and CDR2 SQIVND (reference sequence). The CDR3 is 15 residues long. CDR3 loop: CASSITGASNQPQHF. CDR3 nucleotides: TGTGCCAGTAGTATCACAGGGGCTAGCAATCAGCCCCAGCATTTT. Together with reference TRBV19 and TRBJ1-5, the CDR3 gives the full variable domain: DGGITQSPKYLFRKEGQNVTLSCEQNLNHDAMYWYRQDPGQGLRLIYYSQIVNDFQKGDIAEGYSVSREKKESFPLTVTSAQKNPTAFYLCASSITGASNQPQHFGDGTRLSIL.

The CDR3 DNA sequence: TGTGCCAGCAGCTTAATCCGTCGACAGAACACCGGGGAGCTGTTTTTT. This codes for CASSLIRRQNTGELFF. The chain uses TRBV7-8 and TRBJ2-2; D call uncertain. The CDR3 sequence is 16 residues long. In germline, CDR1 is SGHVS, CDR2 FQNEAQ. Trimming shortened V by 2 bases and J by 1 base, and 11 bases separated the two germline ends.

The chain couples TRBV27 to TRBJ2-1, with TRBD2 identical over 12 bases. The J segment lost 1 base and the V segment lost 2 bases, leaving 9 bases of the junction unmatched. The CDR3 extends over 19 amino acids. CDR1 is MNHEY, CDR2 SMNVEV, per germline (reference sequence). As DNA, the CDR3 is TGTGCCAGCAGTTTACTTAGACTAGCGGGAGTAAAGTCCTACAATGAGCAGTTCTTC. Encoded protein: CASSLLRLAGVKSYNEQFF.

This clone was recorded once. This chain links TRBV28 with TRBJ1-6, with D maybe TRBD1 (5 bases). Germline CDR1 and CDR2: MDHEN and SYDVKM. This CDR3 contains 15 residues. The V and J ends lost 5 bases and 0 bases respectively, with 8 bases between them. The CDR3 coding sequence is TGTGCCAGCAGTACCGACAGCTCCTATAATTCACCCCTCCACTTT. This encodes CASSTDSSYNSPLHF. Looking up the rest from reference TRBV28 and TRBJ1-6 gives the full variable domain: DVKVTQSSRYLVKRTGEKVFLECVQDMDHENMFWYRQDPGLGLRLIYFSYDVKMKEKGDIPEGYSVSREKKERFSLILESASTNQTSMYLCASSTDSSYNSPLHFGNGTRLTVT.

This chain links TRBV5-1 with TRBJ2-1, with 14 positions matching TRBD2. The CDR3 covers 18 residues. Germline trimming cut 4 bases from V and 0 bases from J; bases unmatched to any gene: 6. The germline CDR1 and CDR2 sequences are SGHRS and YFSETQ. The CDR3 DNA sequence: TGCGCCAGCAGCCCGACTAGCGGGAGGGCGAGCTCCTACAATGAGCAGTTCTTC. Amino acids: CASSPTSGRASSYNEQFF.

In regard to this clone: The same CDR3 also results from other DNA sequences found in this sample. V and J are TRBV5-6 and TRBJ2-7; D gene ambiguous. From germline, CDR1 is SGHDT and CDR2 YYEEEE. V was shortened by 0 bases and J by 0 bases, with 7 bases between the two germline ends. CDR3 length: 14 residues. As DNA, the CDR3 is TGTGCCAGCAGCTTGGGAGGAAGCTCCTACGAGCAGTACTTC. Translating gives CASSLGGSSYEQYF.

This chain connects TRBV7-9 to TRBJ2-4; no firm D call. Germline values: CDR1 SEHNR, CDR2 FQNEAQ (reference sequence). This CDR3 region has 15 residues. The ends were cut back, 4 bases at V and 0 bases at J, with 10 bases in the middle. CDR3 protein: CASSSAERAKNIQYF. The CDR3 DNA follows: TGTGCCAGCAGCTCGGCTGAGAGAGCCAAAAACATTCAGTACTTC. Combining the CDR3 with reference TRBV7-9 and TRBJ2-4 gives the whole variable domain DTGVSQNPRHKITKRGQNVTFRCDPISEHNRLYWYRQTLGQGPEFLTYFQNEAQLEKSRLLSDRFSAERPKGSFSTLEIQRTEQGDSAMYLCASSSAERAKNIQYFGAGTRLSVL.

The chain couples TRBV5-8 to TRBJ1-1; D gene unclear. The V gene lost 1 base and the J gene lost 5 bases, with 15 bases spanning the gap. The CDR3 length is 15 residues. CDR1 and CDR2 (germline): SGHTS, YDEGEE. CDR3 nucleotides: TGTGCCAGCAGCTTGATTACCTTAAGGGAGACTGAAGCTTTCTTT. As protein: CASSLITLRETEAFF.

The CDR3 here is CASKRTREQYF. Written as DNA, the CDR3 is TGTGCCAGCAAGAGAACTAGAGAGCAGTACTTC. V and J are TRBV28 and TRBJ2-7; TRBD2 is a possible D gene (5 bases). CDR1 is MDHEN, CDR2 SYDVKM, per germline. This CDR3 is built from 11 residues. Deletions cut 7 bases from V and 7 bases from J, with 11 bases between.

As DNA, the CDR3 is TGTGCCAGCGGTTATGGGGGGTACAGCAATCAGCCCCAGCATTTT. The encoded protein is CASGYGGYSNQPQHF. J is TRBJ1-5 and V is TRBV5-8, with D maybe TRBD1 (5 bases). Germline V lookup: CDR1 SGHTS, CDR2 YDEGEE. This CDR3 is built from 15 residues. Trimming stripped 7 bases from V and 1 base from J, with 15 bases between.

The chain employs TRBV2 and TRBJ2-7, with D unresolved. CDR1 and CDR2 (germline): SNHLY, FYNNEI. Trimming shortened V by 6 bases and J by 4 bases, and 7 bases separated the two germline ends. There are 11 residues in the CDR3. This CDR3 is CASRTPYEQYF. Written as DNA, the CDR3 is TGTGCCAGCAGGACCCCTTACGAGCAGTACTTC.

The genes are TRBV1 and TRBJ2-3; TRBD1 was called by the table and not checked on the DNA. TRBV1 is assigned pseudogene status. There are 14 residues in the CDR3. The CDR3 sequence: CTSSTGTVFNTQYF. DNA for the CDR3: TGCACCAGCAGCACCGGGACAGTCTTCAATACGCAGTATTTT.

Only a few counts were recorded for this clone. The chain links TRBV9 to TRBJ2-2, with 9 bases identical to TRBD1. The CDR3 consists of 16 residues. The trim removed 0 bases at V and 6 bases at J, leaving 6 bases unmatched. Germline loops: CDR1 SGDLS, CDR2 YYNGEE. The CDR3 spells CASSVDDRGRSGELFF. The DNA of the CDR3 is TGTGCCAGCAGCGTAGATGACAGGGGGAGATCCGGGGAGCTGTTTTTT.

To note about this clone: The same CDR3 also results from other DNA sequences found in this sample. The gene calls are TRBV19 and TRBJ1-1; D gene uncertain. Trimming shortened V by 1 base and J by 7 bases, and 4 bases separated the two germline ends. Germline loops: CDR1 LNHDA, CDR2 SQIVND (reference sequence). There are 11 residues in the CDR3. CDR3 nucleotide sequence: TGTGCCAGTAGTATAGGACATGAAGCTTTCTTT. This codes for CASSIGHEAFF.

The V call is TRBV7-6, the J call TRBJ2-5; no clear D gene. Germline V gene sequence: CDR1 SGHVS, CDR2 FNYEAQ. Trimming left V 2 bases short and J 3 bases short, with 10 bases between. This CDR3 is built from 14 residues. The DNA of the CDR3 is TGTGCCAGCAGCTTATATTGGCAGGAAGAGACCCAGTACTTC. Translated, it gives CASSLYWQEETQYF.

V is TRBV27 and J is TRBJ2-1; 14 bases align to TRBD2. CDR1 and CDR2 from the germline V gene are MNHEY and SMNVEV (reference sequence). The V and J ends lost 1 base and 2 bases, in that order; junction bases with no gene match: 7. The CDR3 has 19 amino acids. CDR3 DNA sequence: TGTGCCAGCAGTTTATATACGGGACTAGCGGGAGCCCCCTACAATGAGCAGTTCTTC. This encodes CASSLYTGLAGAPYNEQFF.

The rearrangement joins TRBV7-9 to TRBJ2-1; TRBD2 might be the D (5 bases). The CDR3 totals 15 residues. CDR1 and CDR2 from the germline V gene are SEHNR and FQNEAQ (reference sequence). V shed 1 base and J shed 6 bases, with 13 bases lying between them. The CDR3 loop reads CASSLGWTYINEQFF. CDR3 bases: TGTGCCAGCAGCTTAGGGTGGACTTACATCAATGAGCAGTTCTTC.

The rearrangement joins TRBV10-3 to TRBJ2-5; D ambiguous. The V gene's germline CDR1 is ENHRY and CDR2 SYGVKD. CDR3 length equals 15 residues. V was cut by 1 base and J by 4 bases, with 13 bases left in between. The CDR3 DNA sequence: TGTGCCATCAGTGAGTACGACCGGGTAGGAGAGACCCAGTACTTC. This translates into CAISEYDRVGETQYF.